Presented here are 8 T cell receptor beta chains from one specimen sequenced in a study of blood T cell repertoires in COVID-19. Method: immunoSEQ multiplex PCR; TCRdb's copy keeps in-frame clones and lacks some. Here the sample spans hundreds of thousands of clones, approximately 80% being singletons. The sample consisted of peripheral blood. The receptor source for this set is a man aged 40-49 years with acute or convalescent COVID-19.

This chain uses TRBV2 with TRBJ1-2; D is unclear. Trimming cost V 4 bases and J 4 bases, with 16 bases left between them. Germline V gene data show CDR1 as SNHLY and CDR2 as FYNNEI. CDR3 length: 15 amino acids. The CDR3 DNA sequence: TGTGCCAGCAGTGGGAGGACGTACGAGGTCTATGGCTACACCTTC. It codes for CASSGRTYEVYGYTF.

J is TRBJ1-1 and V is TRBV19, with a possible D match to TRBD1 (5 bases). With 4 bases removed from V and 3 bases from J, the gap between germline ends came to 9 bases. This CDR3 contains 13 residues. Germline CDR1 reads LNHDA; CDR2 reads SQIVND (reference sequence). CDR3 bases: TGTGCCAGTAGTACCAGGGAGGACACTGAAGCTTTCTTT. Translated: CASSTREDTEAFF.

This chain joins TRBV7-2 and TRBJ2-3; weak D call: TRBD2 (5 bases). With 5 bases removed from V and 0 bases from J, the gap between germline ends came to 15 bases. Germline lookup yields CDR1 SGHTA and CDR2 FQGNSA. The CDR3 totals 16 residues. The CDR3 bases are TGTGCCAGCAGCCGTGGAGGAGCGTTAAGCACAGATACGCAGTATTTT. Translation: CASSRGGALSTDTQYF. Filled out from reference TRBV7-2 and TRBJ2-3, the complete variable domain reads GAGVSQSPSNKVTEKGKDVELRCDPISGHTALYWYRQSLGQGLEFLIYFQGNSAPDKSGLPSDRFSAERTGGSVSTLTIQRTQQEDSAVYLCASSRGGALSTDTQYFGPGTRLTVL.

The V call is TRBV19, the J call TRBJ1-2; the D gene is possibly TRBD1 (6 bases). Germline-derived CDR1 and CDR2 are LNHDA and SQIVND (reference sequence). The CDR3 covers 12 residues. The V and J ends lost 9 bases and 6 bases respectively, with 14 bases between them. The CDR3 spells CARATGTHGYTF. CDR3 coding DNA: TGTGCCAGGGCCACAGGGACACATGGCTACACCTTC.

A single count supports this clone. V and J are TRBV12-3 or TRBV12-4 and TRBJ1-5; TRBD1 matches at 9 bases. V gave up 5 bases and J gave up 9 bases; unmatched junction bases: 5. The CDR3 sequence is 13 residues long. Here the CDR3 reads CASSPTGGMPQHF. Written as DNA, the CDR3 is TGTGCCAGCAGTCCGACAGGGGGAATGCCCCAGCATTTT.

The J gene is TRBJ2-7, the V gene TRBV30; D is unclear. The V gene's germline CDR1 is GTSNPN and CDR2 SVGIG (reference sequence). Trimming left V 5 bases short and J 1 base short, with 15 bases between. This CDR3 is 14 amino acids long. The CDR3 sequence is CAWVSPHESYEQYF. CDR3 bases: TGTGCCTGGGTATCTCCCCACGAGTCCTACGAGCAGTACTTC.

This clone has at least ten counts. The chain is built from TRBV13 and TRBJ2-1; 8 positions match TRBD2. CDR3 length: 14 amino acids. The V gene's germline CDR1 is PRHDT and CDR2 FYEKMQ (reference sequence). With V trimmed by 4 bases and J by 6 bases, 5 bases remained unmatched. The CDR3 DNA sequence: TGTGCCAGCAGCTGGAGCGGGAGCCCCAATGAGCAGTTCTTC. It translates to CASSWSGSPNEQFF.

This rearrangement joins TRBV18 to TRBJ2-1, with D possibly TRBD2 on 6 matching bases. Trimming stripped 6 bases from V and 12 bases from J, with 18 bases between. This CDR3 is built from 13 residues. Germline V gene lookup returns CDR1 KGHSH and CDR2 LQKENI. CDR3 in amino acids: CASSSGTQDRQFF. The CDR3 DNA follows: TGTGCCAGCTCGTCGGGGACTCAGGATAGGCAGTTCTTC.